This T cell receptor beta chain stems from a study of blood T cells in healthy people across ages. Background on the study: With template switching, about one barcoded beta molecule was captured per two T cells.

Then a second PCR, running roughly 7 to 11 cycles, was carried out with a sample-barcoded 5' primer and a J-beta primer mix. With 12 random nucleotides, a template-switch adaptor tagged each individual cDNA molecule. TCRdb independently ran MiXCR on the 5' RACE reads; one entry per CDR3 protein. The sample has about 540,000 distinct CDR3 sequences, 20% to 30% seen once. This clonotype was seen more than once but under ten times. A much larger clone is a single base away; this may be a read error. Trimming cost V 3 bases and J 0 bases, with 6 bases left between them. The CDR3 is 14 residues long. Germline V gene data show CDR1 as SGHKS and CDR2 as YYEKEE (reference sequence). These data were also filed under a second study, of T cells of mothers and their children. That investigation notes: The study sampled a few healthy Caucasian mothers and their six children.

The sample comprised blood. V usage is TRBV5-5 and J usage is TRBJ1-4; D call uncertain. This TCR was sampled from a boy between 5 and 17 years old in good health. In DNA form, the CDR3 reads TGTGCCAGCAGCTCGACAACAACTAATGAAAAACTGTTTTTT. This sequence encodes CASSSTTTNEKLFF. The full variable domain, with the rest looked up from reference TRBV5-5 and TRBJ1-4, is DAGVTQSPTHLIKTRGQQVTLRCSPISGHKSVSWYQQVLGQGPQFIFQYYEKEERGRGNFPDRFSARQFPNYSSELNVNALLLGDSALYLCASSSTTTNEKLFFGSGTQLSVL.